This T cell receptor beta chain was sequenced during a study of graft-versus-host responses after intestinal transplantation. At the level of the study: The recipients all started with anti-thymocyte globulin induction and then took tacrolimus and steroids for roughly 3 years.

Overall study findings and caveats: Researchers found GvH clones in recipient marrow, and some showed up first in ileum or blood. Across patients carrying graft-donor T cell macrochimerism, allografts held high graft-versus-host to host-versus-graft clonal ratios.

Looked up from germline, CDR1 is GTSNPN and CDR2 is SVGIG (reference sequence). V was pared by 2 bases and J by 3 bases, with 14 bases between. This CDR3 region has 14 residues. Each mixed lymphocyte reaction held some 200,000 CFSE-labeled responders and some 200,000 irradiated violet-dye-labeled stimulators. Assay: immunoSEQ multiplex PCR; the TCRdb copy retains only in-frame clones and omits some. The sample has 13,000 to 15,000 clones, 35% to 40% seen once. The TCR sequence derives from a human patient who received an intestinal transplant. The chain couples TRBV30 to TRBJ2-7; D perhaps matches TRBD2 (5 bases). The sample here was alloreactive CD8+ T cells from a mixed lymphocyte reaction culture, taken before intestinal transplant. Sample subset: CFSE-low proliferating T cells sorted from approximately 6-day pre-transplant mixed lymphocyte reaction (GvH or HvG direction). The CDR3 nucleotides are TGTGCCTGGAGTACCCGAGGACGGGACTACGAGCAGTACTTC. This encodes CAWSTRGRDYEQYF.